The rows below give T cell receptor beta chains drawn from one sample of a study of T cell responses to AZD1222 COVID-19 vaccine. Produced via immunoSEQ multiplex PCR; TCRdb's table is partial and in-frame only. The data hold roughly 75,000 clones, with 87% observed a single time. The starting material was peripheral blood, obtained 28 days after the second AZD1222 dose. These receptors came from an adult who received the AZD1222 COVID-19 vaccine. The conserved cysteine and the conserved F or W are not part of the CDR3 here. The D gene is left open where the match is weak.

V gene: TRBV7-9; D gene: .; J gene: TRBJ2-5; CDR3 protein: ASSSREVNQETQY
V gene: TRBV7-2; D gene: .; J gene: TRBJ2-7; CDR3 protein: ASSTRFRGSEQY
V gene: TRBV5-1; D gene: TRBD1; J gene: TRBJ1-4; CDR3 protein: ASSRDRVANEKLF
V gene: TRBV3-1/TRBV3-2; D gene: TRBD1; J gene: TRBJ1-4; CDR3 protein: ASSLRLRGTGDEKLF
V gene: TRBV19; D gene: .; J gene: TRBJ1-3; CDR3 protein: ASSFRTVGNTIY
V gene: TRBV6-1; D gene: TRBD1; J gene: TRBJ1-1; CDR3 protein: ASSEAYLRGLAEAF
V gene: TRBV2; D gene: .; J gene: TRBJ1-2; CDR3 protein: ASGAGDYGYT
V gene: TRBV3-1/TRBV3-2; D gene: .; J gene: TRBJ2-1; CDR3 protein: ASSHAGGEQF
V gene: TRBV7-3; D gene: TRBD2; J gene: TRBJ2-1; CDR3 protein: ASSRTSGGAQEQF
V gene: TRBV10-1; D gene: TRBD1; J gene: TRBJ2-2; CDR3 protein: ASSAHRGAAGELF
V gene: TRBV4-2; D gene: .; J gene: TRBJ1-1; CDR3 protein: ASSRNTEAF
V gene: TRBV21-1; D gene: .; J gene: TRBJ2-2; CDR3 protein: ASSIALNTGELF
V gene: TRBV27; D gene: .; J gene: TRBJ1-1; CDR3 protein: ASSGGRGRPTEAF
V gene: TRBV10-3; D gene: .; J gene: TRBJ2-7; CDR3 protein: AIRISDESEQY
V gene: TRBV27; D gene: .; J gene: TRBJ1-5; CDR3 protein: ASALGARQPQH
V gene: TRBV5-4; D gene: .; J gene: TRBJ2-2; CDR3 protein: ASSLKGPGELF
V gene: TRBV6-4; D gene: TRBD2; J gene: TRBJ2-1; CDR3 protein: ASSAGAGEYNEQF
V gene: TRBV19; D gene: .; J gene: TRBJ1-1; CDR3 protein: ASRTRDGPEAF
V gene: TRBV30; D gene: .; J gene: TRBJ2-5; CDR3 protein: AWSVVGGLETQY
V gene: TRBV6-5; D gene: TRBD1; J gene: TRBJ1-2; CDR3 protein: ASRGAGGVYGYT
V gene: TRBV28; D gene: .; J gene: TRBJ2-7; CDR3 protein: ASFRYGTPHEQY
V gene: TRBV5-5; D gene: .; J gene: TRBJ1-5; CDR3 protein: ASSHGVRFQPQH
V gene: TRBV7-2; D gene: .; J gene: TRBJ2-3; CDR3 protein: ASSPSRPRNTDTQY
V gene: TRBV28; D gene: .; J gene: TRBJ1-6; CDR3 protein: ASSTGDTLH
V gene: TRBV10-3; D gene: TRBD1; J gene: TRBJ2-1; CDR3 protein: AITRQGALNEQF
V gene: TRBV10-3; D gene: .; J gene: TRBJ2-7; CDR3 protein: AISLGGHGGEQY
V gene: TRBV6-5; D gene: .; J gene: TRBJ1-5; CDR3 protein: ASSLWQEDNQPQH